This T cell receptor (beta chain) was observed in a study of blood T cell repertoires in COVID-19. Study in general: T cells, B-cell-depleted T cells, or PBMCs provided the cDNA or gDNA that served as material.

With 4 bases clipped from V and 1 base from J, the junction kept 3 bases outside the gene matches. Germline values: CDR1 SGHTA, CDR2 FQGTGA. This CDR3 contains 15 residues. Using immunoSEQ multiplex PCR, the repertoire was profiled, and TCRdb retains in-frame clones only, with some absent. The profile shows roughly 160,000 clones, around 90% of them singletons. Source material: peripheral blood. The sequence came from a woman aged 60-75 years who had recovered from COVID-19. V usage is TRBV7-3 and J usage is TRBJ2-2; 7 bases match TRBD2. The CDR3 nucleotides read TGTGCCAGCAGCTCGGGACTAAAGAACACCGGGGAGCTGTTTTTT. It translates to CASSSGLKNTGELFF.